The clone carrying this T cell receptor (beta chain) was detected a few times. The data stem from a study of T-cell reconstitution after alpha-beta-depleted transplantation in children. The CDR3 spans 15 residues. Germline CDR1 is GTSNPN and CDR2 is SVGIG (reference sequence). The V gene lost 4 bases and the J gene lost 2 bases, with 18 bases spanning the gap. Preparation of the TCRbeta library involved a method that used unique molecular identifiers. TCRdb re-analysed the PCR reads in MiXCR, keeping a single row per CDR3 protein. The table has about 640,000 distinct CDR3 sequences, roughly 15% seen once.

The J gene is TRBJ2-7, the V gene TRBV30; D is perhaps TRBD2 (5 bases). Sequencing was performed on PBMCs from the stem cell graft donor, taken from the stem cell graft. The receptor comes from a human donor who donated a stem cell graft to a child with acute myeloid leukemia. The CDR3: CAWKRFEEGTYEQYF. CDR3 nucleotides: TGTGCCTGGAAGAGGTTCGAAGAGGGAACCTACGAGCAGTACTTC.